One and the same sample provided the 11 T cell receptor beta chains below, sequenced in a study of blood T cell repertoires in COVID-19. The repertoire was sequenced with immunoSEQ multiplex PCR; TCRdb's copy has only in-frame clones and lacks some. This sample carries under 200,000 clones, just under 80% of them seen once, and the ten largest clones take about 7%. The sequenced sample consisted of peripheral blood. Source of these receptors: a man in his 70s with active or convalescent COVID-19.

The CDR3 is CASSSPRTSGGNEQFF. The CDR3 DNA reads as TGTGCCAGCAGTTCCCCAAGGACTAGCGGGGGTAATGAGCAGTTCTTC. The chain uses TRBV6-5 and TRBJ2-1; 13 positions agree with TRBD2. After removal of 4 bases from V and 7 bases from J, the junction contained 7 bases not matched to a gene. The CDR3 is 16 amino acids. Germline V gene data show CDR1 as MNHEY and CDR2 as SVGAGI.

V and J are TRBV7-9 and TRBJ1-2; D is ambiguous. Germline CDR1 SEHNR, CDR2 FQNEAQ (reference sequence). Trimming removed 1 base at V and 4 bases at J, with 7 bases between. This CDR3 region has 13 residues. The CDR3: CASSLELRYGYTF. In nucleotides, the CDR3 is TGTGCCAGCAGCTTAGAGCTGCGCTATGGCTACACCTTC.

A single count supports this clone. The chain links TRBV7-3 to TRBJ2-1; 10 bases match TRBD2. Losses at the gene ends were 5 bases for V and 4 bases for J; bases not matched to a gene: 8. This CDR3 has 16 amino acids. CDR1 is SGHTA, CDR2 FQGTGA, per germline. The CDR3 region is CASSPEGLAYYNEQFF. In nucleotides, the CDR3 is TGTGCCAGCAGCCCAGAGGGACTAGCGTATTACAATGAGCAGTTCTTC.

The V call is TRBV5-5, the J call TRBJ1-1, with no clear D. V dropped 0 bases and J dropped 3 bases, with 9 bases sitting between them. Germline-derived CDR1 and CDR2 are SGHKS and YYEKEE (reference sequence). This CDR3 contains 14 residues. The CDR3 sequence is CASSLVWRDTEAFF. The CDR3 nucleotides are TGTGCCAGCAGCTTGGTATGGCGGGACACTGAAGCTTTCTTT.

V is TRBV30 and J is TRBJ1-1; D remains ambiguous. The CDR3 is 13 residues long. Trimming stripped 4 bases from V and 3 bases from J, with 12 bases between. Germline CDR1 and CDR2: GTSNPN and SVGIG (reference sequence). The CDR3 region has the DNA TGTGCCTGGACCCGGGAGGTCGACACTGAAGCTTTCTTT. Translation gives CAWTREVDTEAFF.

This clone was seen more than once but under ten times. J is TRBJ2-7 and V is TRBV7-9; 7 bases map to TRBD2. V lost 1 base and J lost 3; bases outside the gene matches: 3. This CDR3 is built from 14 residues. Germline CDR1 reads SEHNR; CDR2 reads FQNEAQ (reference sequence). The CDR3 nucleotides are TGTGCCAGCAGCTTAGGTGGGAGGGTCTACGAGCAGTACTTC. It translates to CASSLGGRVYEQYF.

The sample holds a few counts of this clone. The chain combines TRBV28 with TRBJ1-2, with 8 bases that match TRBD1. Trimming removed 5 bases from V and 8 bases from J; junction bases left unmatched: 7. Germline CDR1 is MDHEN and CDR2 is SYDVKM. The CDR3 loop spans 13 amino acids. The CDR3 nucleotides are TGTGCCAGCAGTGTCCCTACAGGGGGAGGCTACACCTTC. Protein product: CASSVPTGGGYTF.

This clone was picked up a small number of times. The J gene is TRBJ2-2, the V gene TRBV2, with D hard to call. Germline V gene lookup returns CDR1 SNHLY and CDR2 FYNNEI. This CDR3 spans 14 amino acids. V gave up 7 bases and J gave up 1 base, with 10 bases separating them. The CDR3 bases are TGTGCCAGCACCCCAGAATTGAACACCGGGGAGCTGTTTTTT. Protein: CASTPELNTGELFF.

The sample holds a few counts of this clone. This chain joins TRBV27 and TRBJ2-7; D gene ambiguous. Trimming removed 4 bases from V and 3 bases from J, with 10 bases in between. CDR3 length: 13 residues. The germline V gene encodes CDR1 MNHEY and CDR2 SMNVEV (reference sequence). The CDR3 nucleotides are TGTGCCAGCAGTTATCGCGCGGACTACGAGCAGTACTTC. It codes for CASSYRADYEQYF.

V gene TRBV5-4 combines with J gene TRBJ1-2; 9 bases are a match to TRBD1. CDR3 length: 14 amino acids. CDR1 SGHNT and CDR2 YYREEE come from the germline V gene (reference sequence). Germline trimming cut 3 bases from V and 6 bases from J; bases unmatched to any gene: 6. The CDR3 sequence is CASSSDRGENGYTF. As DNA, the CDR3 is TGTGCCAGCAGCTCGGACAGGGGCGAGAATGGCTACACCTTC.

This chain joins TRBV9 and TRBJ1-6; 10 nucleotides agree with TRBD1. CDR3 length: 16 residues. The V gene end was trimmed by 3 bases and the J gene end by 6 bases; junction bases not matched to a gene: 6. Per germline, CDR1 SGDLS and CDR2 YYNGEE. In DNA form, the CDR3 reads TGTGCCAGCAGCGAAAGACAGGGGGCTGCTAATTCACCCCTCCACTTT. Its translation: CASSERQGAANSPLHF.